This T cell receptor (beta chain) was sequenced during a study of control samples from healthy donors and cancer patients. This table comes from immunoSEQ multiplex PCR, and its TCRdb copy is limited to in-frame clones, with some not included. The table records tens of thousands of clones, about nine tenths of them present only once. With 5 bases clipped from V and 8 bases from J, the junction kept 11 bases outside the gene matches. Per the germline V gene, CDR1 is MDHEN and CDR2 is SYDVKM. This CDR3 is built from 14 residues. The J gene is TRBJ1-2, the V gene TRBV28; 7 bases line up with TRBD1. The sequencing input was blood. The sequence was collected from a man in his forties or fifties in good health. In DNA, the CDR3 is TGTGCCAGCAGTCTATCGGGGACAGTGAAGGGCTACACCTTC. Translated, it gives CASSLSGTVKGYTF.